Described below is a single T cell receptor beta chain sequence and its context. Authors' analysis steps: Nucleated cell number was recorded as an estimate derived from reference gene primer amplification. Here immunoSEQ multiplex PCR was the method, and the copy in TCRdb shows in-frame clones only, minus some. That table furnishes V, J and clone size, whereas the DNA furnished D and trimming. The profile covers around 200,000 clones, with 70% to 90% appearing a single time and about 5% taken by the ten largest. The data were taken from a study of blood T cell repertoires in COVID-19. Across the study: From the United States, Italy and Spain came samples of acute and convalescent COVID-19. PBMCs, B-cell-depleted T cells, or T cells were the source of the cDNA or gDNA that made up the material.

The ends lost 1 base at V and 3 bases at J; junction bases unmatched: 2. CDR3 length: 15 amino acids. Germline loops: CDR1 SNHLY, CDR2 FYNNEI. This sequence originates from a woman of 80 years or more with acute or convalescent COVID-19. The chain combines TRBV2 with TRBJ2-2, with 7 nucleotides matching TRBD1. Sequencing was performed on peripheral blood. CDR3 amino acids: CASSEEGAYTGELFF. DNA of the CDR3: TGTGCCAGCAGTGAAGAGGGGGCGTACACCGGGGAGCTGTTTTTT.